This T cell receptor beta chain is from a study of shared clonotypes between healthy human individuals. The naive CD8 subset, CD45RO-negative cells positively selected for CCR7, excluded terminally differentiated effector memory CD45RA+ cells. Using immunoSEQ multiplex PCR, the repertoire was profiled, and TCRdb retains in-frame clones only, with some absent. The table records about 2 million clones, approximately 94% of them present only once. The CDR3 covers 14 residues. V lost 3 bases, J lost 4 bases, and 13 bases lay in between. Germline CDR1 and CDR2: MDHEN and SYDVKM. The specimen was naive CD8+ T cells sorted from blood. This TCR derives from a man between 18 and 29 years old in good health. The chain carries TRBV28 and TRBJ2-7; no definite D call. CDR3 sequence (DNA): TGTGCCAGCAGTTTTGAAGGTTTCCAGTACGAGCAGTACTTC. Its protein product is CASSFEGFQYEQYF.